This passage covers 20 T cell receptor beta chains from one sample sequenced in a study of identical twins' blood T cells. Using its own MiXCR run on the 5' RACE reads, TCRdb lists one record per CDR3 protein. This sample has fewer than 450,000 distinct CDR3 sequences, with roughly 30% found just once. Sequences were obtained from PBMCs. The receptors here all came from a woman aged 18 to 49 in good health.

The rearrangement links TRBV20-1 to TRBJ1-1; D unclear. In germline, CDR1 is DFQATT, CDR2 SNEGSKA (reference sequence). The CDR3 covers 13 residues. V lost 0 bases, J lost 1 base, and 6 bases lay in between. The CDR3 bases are TGCAGTGCTAGAGATTATCGGAACACTGAAGCTTTCTTT. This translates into CSARDYRNTEAFF.

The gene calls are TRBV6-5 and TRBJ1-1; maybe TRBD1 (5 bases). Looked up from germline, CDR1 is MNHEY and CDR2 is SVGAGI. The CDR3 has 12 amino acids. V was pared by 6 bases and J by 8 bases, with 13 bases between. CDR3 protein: CASSPRGSEAFF. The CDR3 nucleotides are TGTGCCAGCAGCCCAAGGGGAAGCGAAGCTTTCTTT.

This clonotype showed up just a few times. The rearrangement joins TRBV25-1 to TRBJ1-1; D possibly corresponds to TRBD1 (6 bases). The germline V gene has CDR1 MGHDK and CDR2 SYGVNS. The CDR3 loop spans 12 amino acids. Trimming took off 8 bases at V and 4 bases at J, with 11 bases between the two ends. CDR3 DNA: TGTGCCAGCTTGGGAGGGGGCACTGAAGCTTTCTTT. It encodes CASLGGGTEAFF.

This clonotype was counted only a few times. The CDR3 sequence: CASSLLSWPNTGELFF. The CDR3 coding sequence is TGCGCCAGCAGCTTGCTGAGCTGGCCGAACACCGGGGAGCTGTTTTTT. V and J are TRBV5-1 and TRBJ2-2; D is unclear. The CDR3 consists of 16 residues. The germline gives CDR1 SGHRS, CDR2 YFSETQ. V was clipped by 1 base and J by 0 bases, with 10 bases between them.

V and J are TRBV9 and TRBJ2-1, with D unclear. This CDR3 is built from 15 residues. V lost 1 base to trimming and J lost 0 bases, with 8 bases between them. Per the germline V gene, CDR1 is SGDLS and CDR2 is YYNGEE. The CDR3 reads CASSVNGYSYNEQFF. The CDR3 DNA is TGTGCCAGCAGCGTAAACGGGTACTCCTACAATGAGCAGTTCTTC.

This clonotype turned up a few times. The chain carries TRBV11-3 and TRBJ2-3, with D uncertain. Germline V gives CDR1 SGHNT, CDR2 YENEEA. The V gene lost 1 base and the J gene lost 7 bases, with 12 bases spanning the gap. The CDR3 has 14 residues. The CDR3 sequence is CASSLGGPKNTQYF. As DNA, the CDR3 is TGTGCCAGCAGCTTAGGCGGACCCAAAAATACGCAGTATTTT.

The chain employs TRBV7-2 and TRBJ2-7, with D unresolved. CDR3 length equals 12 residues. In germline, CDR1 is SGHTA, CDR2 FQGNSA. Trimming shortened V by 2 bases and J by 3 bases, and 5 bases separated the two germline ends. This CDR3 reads CASSLHFYEQYF. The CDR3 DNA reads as TGTGCCAGCAGCTTACACTTCTACGAGCAGTACTTC.

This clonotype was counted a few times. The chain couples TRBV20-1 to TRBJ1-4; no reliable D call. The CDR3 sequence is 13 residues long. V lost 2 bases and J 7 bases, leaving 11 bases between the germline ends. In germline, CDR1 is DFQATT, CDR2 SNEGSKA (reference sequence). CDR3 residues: CSARPGMAEKLFF. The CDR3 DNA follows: TGCAGTGCTAGACCGGGGATGGCTGAAAAACTGTTTTTT.

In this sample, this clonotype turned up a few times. For the CDR3, the DNA is TGCGCCAGCAGCGCCACAGGGACGGACACTGAAGCTTTCTTT. This gives the protein CASSATGTDTEAFF. The chain is built from TRBV5-1 and TRBJ1-1, with a possible D match to TRBD1 (6 bases). The CDR3 consists of 14 residues. V gave up 4 bases and J gave up 3 bases, with 13 bases separating them. Germline CDR1 and CDR2: SGHRS and YFSETQ.

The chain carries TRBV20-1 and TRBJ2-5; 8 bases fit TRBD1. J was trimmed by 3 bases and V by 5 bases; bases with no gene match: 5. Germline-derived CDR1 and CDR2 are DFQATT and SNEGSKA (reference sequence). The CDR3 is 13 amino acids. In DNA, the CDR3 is TGCAGTGCTCTCCGGACAGGGAAAGAGACCCAGTACTTC. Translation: CSALRTGKETQYF.

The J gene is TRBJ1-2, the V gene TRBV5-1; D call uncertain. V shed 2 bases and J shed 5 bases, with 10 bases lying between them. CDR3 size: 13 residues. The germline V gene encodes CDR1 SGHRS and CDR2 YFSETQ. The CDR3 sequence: CASSFMNPYGYTF. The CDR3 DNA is TGCGCCAGCAGCTTCATGAATCCTTATGGCTACACCTTC. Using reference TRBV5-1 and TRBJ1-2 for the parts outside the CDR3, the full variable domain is KAGVTQTPRYLIKTRGQQVTLSCSPISGHRSVSWYQQTPGQGLQFLFEYFSETQRNKGNFPGRFSGRQFSNSRSEMNVSTLELGDSALYLCASSFMNPYGYTFGSGTRLTVV.

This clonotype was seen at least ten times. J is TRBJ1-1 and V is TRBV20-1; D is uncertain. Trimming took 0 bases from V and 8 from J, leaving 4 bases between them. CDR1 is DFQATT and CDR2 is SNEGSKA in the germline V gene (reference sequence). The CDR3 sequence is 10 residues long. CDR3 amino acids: CSARDPEAFF. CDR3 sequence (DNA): TGCAGTGCTAGAGACCCAGAAGCTTTCTTT.

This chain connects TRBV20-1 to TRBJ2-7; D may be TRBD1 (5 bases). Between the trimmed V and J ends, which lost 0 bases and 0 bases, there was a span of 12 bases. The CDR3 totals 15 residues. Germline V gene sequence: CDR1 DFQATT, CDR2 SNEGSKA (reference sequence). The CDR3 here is CSARDWGQSSYEQYF. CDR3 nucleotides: TGCAGTGCTAGAGATTGGGGCCAAAGCTCCTACGAGCAGTACTTC.

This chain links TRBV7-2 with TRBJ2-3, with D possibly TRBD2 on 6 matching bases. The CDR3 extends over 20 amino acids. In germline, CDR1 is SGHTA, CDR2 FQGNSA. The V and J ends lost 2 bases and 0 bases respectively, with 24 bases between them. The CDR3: CASSLRPPLARTSSTDTQYF. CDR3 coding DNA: TGTGCCAGCAGCTTAAGACCCCCGCTAGCGAGAACTTCTAGCACAGATACGCAGTATTTT.

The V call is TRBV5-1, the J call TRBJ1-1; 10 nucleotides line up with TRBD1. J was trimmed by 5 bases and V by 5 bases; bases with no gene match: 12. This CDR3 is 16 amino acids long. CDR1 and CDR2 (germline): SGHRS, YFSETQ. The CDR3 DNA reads TGCGCCAGCAGGACGGGACAGGGGTCGGGGAGTACTGAAGCTTTCTTT. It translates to CASRTGQGSGSTEAFF.

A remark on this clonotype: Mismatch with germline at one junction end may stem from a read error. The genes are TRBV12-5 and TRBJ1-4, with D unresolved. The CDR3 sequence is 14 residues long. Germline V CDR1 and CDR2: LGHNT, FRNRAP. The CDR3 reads CASGLAARNERLFF. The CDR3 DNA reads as TGTGCTAGTGGTTTGGCCGCCAGAAATGAAAGACTGTTTTTT.

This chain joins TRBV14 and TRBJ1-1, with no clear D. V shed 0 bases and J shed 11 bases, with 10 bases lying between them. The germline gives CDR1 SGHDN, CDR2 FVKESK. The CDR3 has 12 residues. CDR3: CASSQERARAFF. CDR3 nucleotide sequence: TGTGCCAGCAGCCAAGAGCGGGCGCGGGCTTTCTTT.

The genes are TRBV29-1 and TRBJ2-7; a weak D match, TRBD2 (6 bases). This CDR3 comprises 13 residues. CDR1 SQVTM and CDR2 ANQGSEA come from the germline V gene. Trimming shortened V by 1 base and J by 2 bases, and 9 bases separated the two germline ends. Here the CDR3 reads CSVEAGVTYEQYF. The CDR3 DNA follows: TGCAGCGTTGAAGCGGGAGTGACCTACGAGCAGTACTTC.

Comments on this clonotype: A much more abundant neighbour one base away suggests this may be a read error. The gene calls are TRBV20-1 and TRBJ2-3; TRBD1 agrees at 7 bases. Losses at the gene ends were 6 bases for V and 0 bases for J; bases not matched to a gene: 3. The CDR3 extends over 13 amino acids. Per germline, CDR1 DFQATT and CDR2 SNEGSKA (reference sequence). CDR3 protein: CSAQTGSTDTQYF. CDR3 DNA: TGCAGTGCACAGACAGGGAGCACAGATACGCAGTATTTT.

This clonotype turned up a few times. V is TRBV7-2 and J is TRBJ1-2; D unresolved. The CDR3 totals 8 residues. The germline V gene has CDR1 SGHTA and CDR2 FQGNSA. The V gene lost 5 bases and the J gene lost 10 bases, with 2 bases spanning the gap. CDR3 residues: CASSNYTF. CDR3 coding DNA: TGTGCCAGCAGCAACTACACCTTC.